This TCR beta chain is from a study of technical replicates of blood from a handful of donors. Looked up from germline, CDR1 is SGHNT and CDR2 is YYREEE (reference sequence). The length of the CDR3 is 16 residues. Trimming took 2 bases from V and 3 from J; bases not matched to a gene: 8. Clones were sequenced by immunoSEQ multiplex PCR, and TCRdb holds only the in-frame ones, with some missing. The data show around 81,000 clones, roughly 95% seen once. This clonotype originated in a human donor in good health. Sequencing was done on a sample of T cells isolated from PBMCs. V gene TRBV5-4 combines with J gene TRBJ2-1; TRBD1 matches at 7 bases. DNA for the CDR3: TGTGCCAGCAGCTTAGTTTCGGGACAGAGCTACAATGAGCAGTTCTTC. It codes for CASSLVSGQSYNEQFF.